Listed here are 21 T cell receptor beta chains from one sample, sequenced in a study of T cells in narcolepsy. Assay: immunoSEQ multiplex PCR; the TCRdb copy retains only in-frame clones and omits some. The sample records tens of thousands of clones, more than 70% being singletons. The sequenced sample was CD45RA- memory CD4+ T cells from PBMCs. The receptors derive from a human donor with narcolepsy.

This chain joins TRBV7-2 and TRBJ2-7; no clear D gene. The V end was cut by 4 bases, the J end by 3 bases, with 4 bases between. This CDR3 has 11 amino acids. The germline gives CDR1 SGHTA, CDR2 FQGNSA. DNA of the CDR3: TGTGCCAGCAGCTCCTACTACGAGCAGTACTTC. Translation gives CASSSYYEQYF. Together with reference TRBV7-2 and TRBJ2-7, the CDR3 gives the full variable domain: GAGVSQSPSNKVTEKGKDVELRCDPISGHTALYWYRQSLGQGLEFLIYFQGNSAPDKSGLPSDRFSAERTGGSVSTLTIQRTQQEDSAVYLCASSSYYEQYFGPGTRLTVT.

The chain uses TRBV11-3 and TRBJ2-7; 8 nucleotides align to TRBD2. V lost 4 bases and J lost 5; bases outside the gene matches: 7. This CDR3 comprises 14 residues. Germline CDR1 and CDR2: SGHNT and YENEEA. Written as DNA, the CDR3 is TGTGCCAGCAGCTCGGACAGCGGGGGTGACGAGCAGTACTTC. Translated: CASSSDSGGDEQYF.

This clone was seen once. The rearrangement uses TRBV7-9 and TRBJ1-4; TRBD1 is a possible D gene (6 bases). The CDR3 is made up of 14 amino acids. The V and J ends lost 6 bases and 4 bases respectively, with 12 bases between them. Germline V gene data show CDR1 as SEHNR and CDR2 as FQNEAQ (reference sequence). CDR3 loop: CASSLGALNEKLFF. The DNA for the CDR3 is TGTGCCAGCAGTTTGGGGGCCCTTAATGAAAAACTGTTTTTT.

J is TRBJ2-5 and V is TRBV2, with 8 bases aligning to TRBD1. Germline loops: CDR1 SNHLY, CDR2 FYNNEI. After removal of 6 bases from V and 5 bases from J, the junction contained 8 bases not matched to a gene. CDR3 length: 14 residues. The DNA for the CDR3 is TGTGCCAGCAGCCGACAGGGGATTACGGAGACCCAGTACTTC. Protein product: CASSRQGITETQYF.

The chain is built from TRBV7-9 and TRBJ1-1, with D maybe TRBD1 (6 bases). The CDR3 consists of 14 residues. CDR1 and CDR2 (germline): SEHNR, FQNEAQ (reference sequence). The V end lost 5 bases, the J end lost 4 bases, and 14 bases lay between the germline ends. CDR3 sequence: CASSQGWGSTEAFF. DNA of the CDR3: TGTGCCAGCAGCCAGGGGTGGGGGAGCACTGAAGCTTTCTTT.

This clone was counted between two and nine times. The genes are TRBV6-1 and TRBJ1-1; D remains ambiguous. The CDR3 runs to 14 residues. Trimming removed 0 bases from V and 1 base from J, with 6 bases in between. CDR1 MNHNS and CDR2 SASEGT come from the germline V gene. CDR3 DNA: TGTGCCAGCAGTGAAGCAAGGTCGAACACTGAAGCTTTCTTT. It yields the protein CASSEARSNTEAFF.

The chain recombines TRBV6-5 with TRBJ2-1; TRBD2 might be the D (5 bases). Germline CDR1 and CDR2: MNHEY and SVGAGI. The V gene lost 5 bases and the J gene lost 1 base, with 12 bases spanning the gap. This CDR3 region has 15 residues. CDR3 nucleotide sequence: TGTGCCAGCAGTCCCCGGGGTGGATCCTACAATGAGCAGTTCTTC. Residues: CASSPRGGSYNEQFF.

The rearrangement joins TRBV27 to TRBJ1-1; the D is unclear. Looked up from germline, CDR1 is MNHEY and CDR2 is SMNVEV (reference sequence). The germline V and J ends were trimmed by 5 bases and 2 bases, with 18 bases remaining between them. The CDR3 length is 16 residues. Written as DNA, the CDR3 is TGTGCCAGCAGTCCCGGGTCTCTGGGTAAAAACACTGAAGCTTTCTTT. Its translation is CASSPGSLGKNTEAFF.

Comments on this clone: The sample has other DNA sequences that encode this CDR3 too. The rearrangement joins TRBV5-1 to TRBJ1-1, with unresolved D. There are 13 residues in the CDR3. Trimming took 0 bases from V and 2 from J, leaving 5 bases between them. Germline CDR1 reads SGHRS; CDR2 reads YFSETQ. This CDR3 reads CASSLVVNTEAFF. The CDR3, as DNA: TGCGCCAGCAGCTTGGTGGTAAACACTGAAGCTTTCTTT.

The V and J genes are TRBV5-5 and TRBJ1-2; 7 nucleotides align to TRBD1. The CDR3 runs to 16 residues. Germline values: CDR1 SGHKS, CDR2 YYEKEE (reference sequence). The trim removed 0 bases at V and 0 bases at J, leaving 5 bases unmatched. This CDR3 reads CASSLGRDRTNYGYTF. The CDR3 coding sequence is TGTGCCAGCAGCTTGGGTCGGGACAGAACTAACTATGGCTACACCTTC.

The chain couples TRBV19 to TRBJ1-5, with unresolved D. The CDR3 totals 16 residues. CDR1 and CDR2 (germline): LNHDA, SQIVND (reference sequence). Trimming took off 0 bases at V and 4 bases at J, with 13 bases between the two ends. The CDR3 protein is CASSIDRWADNQPQHF. DNA for the CDR3: TGTGCCAGTAGTATAGATCGCTGGGCAGATAATCAGCCCCAGCATTTT.

The rearrangement joins TRBV5-1 to TRBJ1-2, with 7 bases lining up with TRBD1. CDR3 size: 15 residues. Trimming removed 4 bases from V and 5 bases from J; junction bases left unmatched: 11. The V gene's germline CDR1 is SGHRS and CDR2 YFSETQ. The CDR3 bases are TGCGCCAGCAGCCCCGGACAGGCCGCCCCATATGGCTACACCTTC. This codes for CASSPGQAAPYGYTF.

CDR3 nucleotides: TGTGCCAGCAGTGCCAGCGGGGGGGGTACAGATACGCAGTATTTT. Translated: CASSASGGGTDTQYF. The chain employs TRBV6-1 and TRBJ2-3; TRBD2 matches 10 bases. J was trimmed by 3 bases and V by 4 bases; bases with no gene match: 4. The CDR3 spans 15 residues. The germline CDR1 and CDR2 sequences are MNHNS and SASEGT.

The sample holds one count of this clone. The chain uses TRBV6-1 and TRBJ2-7, with 7 positions matching TRBD2. The CDR3 extends over 12 amino acids. The V gene end was trimmed by 8 bases and the J gene end by 0 bases; junction bases not matched to a gene: 1. Germline-derived CDR1 and CDR2 are MNHNS and SASEGT. CDR3 residues: CASREASYEQYF. The CDR3, as DNA: TGTGCCAGCCGGGAGGCCTCCTACGAGCAGTACTTC.

V is TRBV6-5 and J is TRBJ2-1; 8 bases agree with TRBD2. Germline CDR1 reads MNHEY; CDR2 reads SVGAGI. The CDR3 totals 15 residues. The V and J ends lost 7 bases and 4 bases, in that order; junction bases with no gene match: 9. This chain's CDR3 is CASNRAGGAYNEQFF. The CDR3 DNA reads TGTGCCAGCAACAGAGCCGGGGGGGCGTACAATGAGCAGTTCTTC.

The J gene is TRBJ2-7, the V gene TRBV7-8; 11 positions agree with TRBD1. V lost 5 bases to trimming and J lost 5 bases; unmatched junction nucleotides: 11. This CDR3 has 16 amino acids. The V gene's germline CDR1 is SGHVS and CDR2 FQNEAQ. Here the CDR3 DNA reads TGTGCCAGCAGCCCCCCCCGGACAGGGGGCTTCAACGAGCAGTACTTC. This encodes CASSPPRTGGFNEQYF.

The chain carries TRBV7-9 and TRBJ1-2, with a weak D call TRBD1 (6 bases). CDR3 length equals 15 residues. Trimming removed 6 bases at V and 4 bases at J, with 18 bases between. Per the germline V gene, CDR1 is SEHNR and CDR2 is FQNEAQ (reference sequence). For the CDR3, the DNA is TGTGCCAGCAGTTCCAACACAGGGATTTCCTATGGCTACACCTTC. It codes for CASSSNTGISYGYTF.

The J gene is TRBJ1-2, the V gene TRBV19; no firm D call. Germline V gives CDR1 LNHDA, CDR2 SQIVND (reference sequence). The CDR3 runs to 13 residues. Trimming cost V 1 base and J 2 bases, with 5 bases left between them. CDR3 DNA: TGTGCCAGTAGTATAGGGGTGAACTATGGCTACACCTTC. Translated, it gives CASSIGVNYGYTF.

This clone showed up just once. This chain links TRBV30 with TRBJ1-1; 10 bases fit TRBD1. The CDR3 loop spans 16 amino acids. The V gene's germline CDR1 is GTSNPN and CDR2 SVGIG (reference sequence). J gave up 6 bases and V 0 bases, and 10 bases lay outside the gene matches. CDR3 amino acids: CAWSVGGGQGRAEAFF. In nucleotides, the CDR3 is TGTGCCTGGAGTGTAGGGGGGGGACAGGGGAGAGCTGAAGCTTTCTTT.

This clone was counted only a few times. J is TRBJ2-1 and V is TRBV2; perhaps TRBD2 as D (5 bases). The CDR3 loop spans 15 amino acids. V lost 3 bases and J lost 0, with 9 bases in between. CDR1 and CDR2 (germline): SNHLY, FYNNEI. The CDR3 sequence is CASSEQRSSYNEQFF. CDR3 sequence (DNA): TGTGCCAGCAGTGAGCAGCGGAGCTCCTACAATGAGCAGTTCTTC.

The table lists this clone with a few counts. The CDR3 reads CASSQLGTASYEQYF. The CDR3, as DNA: TGTGCCAGCAGCCAACTAGGGACGGCGTCCTACGAGCAGTACTTC. The chain is built from TRBV4-2 and TRBJ2-7; D may match TRBD1 or TRBD2 (5 bases each). CDR1 is LGHNA and CDR2 is YNFKEQ in the germline V gene. The ends were cut back, 2 bases at V and 1 base at J, with 12 bases in the middle. The CDR3 totals 15 residues.